The sequence of this T cell receptor beta chain was determined in a study of blood T cell repertoires in COVID-19. This table comes from immunoSEQ multiplex PCR, and its TCRdb copy is limited to in-frame clones, with some not included. The sample gives 200,000 to 250,000 clones, roughly 81% of which show up once; less than 8% is in the top ten. CDR3 length equals 13 residues. Germline CDR1 reads SGHDT; CDR2 reads YYEEEE. V was shortened by 3 bases and J by 2 bases, with 6 bases between the two germline ends. This clonotype was obtained from a woman in her forties or fifties with active or convalescent COVID-19. Sequences were obtained from peripheral blood. This sequence joins TRBV5-6 and TRBJ1-5; no definite D call. The CDR3 DNA reads TGTGCCAGCAGCTCGAGGCGCAATCAGCCCCAGCATTTT. As protein: CASSSRRNQPQHF.